The clone carrying this T cell receptor (beta chain) was counted only a few times. The data are from a study of control samples from healthy donors and cancer patients. TCRdb's copy holds only in-frame clones and misses some; the assay was immunoSEQ multiplex PCR. The repertoire holds around 180,000 clones, with 80% to 95% as singletons. Trimming removed 5 bases from V and 7 bases from J; junction bases left unmatched: 10. This CDR3 is built from 15 residues. In germline, CDR1 is SEHNR, CDR2 FQNEAQ (reference sequence). Specimen: blood. The genes are TRBV7-9 and TRBJ2-1; 8 nucleotides match TRBD2. The sequence was obtained from a woman aged 40 to 50 in good health. CDR3: CASSHSGAYGNEQFF. DNA of the CDR3: TGTGCCAGCAGCCATAGCGGGGCCTATGGGAATGAGCAGTTCTTC.